This is a list of T cell receptor beta chains from one sample in a study of cytomegalovirus exposure and HLA in healthy donors. Produced via immunoSEQ multiplex PCR; TCRdb's table is partial and in-frame only. The sample contains 210,000 or so clones, roughly four fifths of which appear only once. Sequenced sample: PBMCs. Every receptor here comes from a woman aged 45-65 years in good health and CMV-seropositive. The CDR3 runs from the conserved cysteine through the conserved F or W. Clone size appears in some rows only: once, few, many, or a class for an expanded clone.

clone_size j_call v_call cdr3_length cdr3_aa
. TRBJ1-2 TRBV7-2 14 CASSTGQGVYGYTF
. TRBJ1-1 TRBV29-1 11 CSVIQGVEAFF
few TRBJ1-1 TRBV7-6 15 CASSPRNLRYTEAFF
. TRBJ1-1 TRBV28 14 CASSLRSEINEAFF
. TRBJ1-5 TRBV27 13 CASSLEVRAPQHF
. TRBJ2-7 TRBV19 14 CASSMVTGHNEQYF
. . TRBV5-1 14 CASRGQTGSYEQYF
few TRBJ2-3 TRBV30 14 CACDRGFSTDTQYF
few TRBJ2-7 TRBV19 14 CASTYGSGVYEQYF
. TRBJ1-1 TRBV7-2 13 CASSFSVNTEAFF
. TRBJ2-7 TRBV15 18 CATSRDLGGGDRRYEQYF
. TRBJ2-7 TRBV6-6 16 CASSVTTGRLSREQYF
. TRBJ2-7 TRBV2 15 CASRWDRGGSYEQYF
. TRBJ2-1 TRBV5-1 16 CASSRGTVSFYNEQFF
. TRBJ2-7 TRBV18 15 CASSPRQRLAYEQYF
. TRBJ1-6 TRBV5-1 15 CASSLSDSKNSPLHF
. TRBJ2-7 TRBV7-9 15 CASSLGEHSIYEQYF
. TRBJ2-5 TRBV19 11 CASSTRETQYF
once . TRBV4-3 14 CASSQVYSTYEQYF
. TRBJ1-5 TRBV6-1 15 CASSGQGGGNQPQHF
few TRBJ1-5 TRBV7-2 13 CASSLVGDQPQHF
. TRBJ2-3 TRBV6-4 13 CASSRDYADTQYF
. TRBJ1-1 TRBV15 16 CATSRDREGATDEAFF
few TRBJ2-2 TRBV5-1 17 CASSLGDRRTNTGELFF
. TRBJ1-3 TRBV4-1 17 CASSQYPGQGSGNTIYF
. TRBJ1-5 TRBV9 14 CASSPDGGNQPQHF
. TRBJ2-3 TRBV6-1 16 CASSEVGTGLTDTQYF